This T cell receptor beta chain was recorded in a study of cytomegalovirus exposure and HLA in healthy donors. The study ran its PCR with 60 Vbeta and 13 Jbeta primers. The data were produced by immunoSEQ multiplex PCR, yet TCRdb's version contains in-frame clones alone and is incomplete. The sample has some 160,000 clones, roughly 88% seen once. CDR1 and CDR2 (germline): MNHNS, SASEGT. Losses at the gene ends were 6 bases for V and 5 bases for J; bases not matched to a gene: 4. There are 13 residues in the CDR3. The clonotype originates from a woman aged 18-29 years in good health and CMV-seronegative. The chain couples TRBV6-1 to TRBJ1-5; 7 nucleotides match TRBD1. Sequenced sample: PBMCs. The CDR3 sequence: CASREGQHQPQHF. The CDR3 nucleotides are TGTGCCAGCAGGGAGGGACAGCATCAGCCCCAGCATTTT.